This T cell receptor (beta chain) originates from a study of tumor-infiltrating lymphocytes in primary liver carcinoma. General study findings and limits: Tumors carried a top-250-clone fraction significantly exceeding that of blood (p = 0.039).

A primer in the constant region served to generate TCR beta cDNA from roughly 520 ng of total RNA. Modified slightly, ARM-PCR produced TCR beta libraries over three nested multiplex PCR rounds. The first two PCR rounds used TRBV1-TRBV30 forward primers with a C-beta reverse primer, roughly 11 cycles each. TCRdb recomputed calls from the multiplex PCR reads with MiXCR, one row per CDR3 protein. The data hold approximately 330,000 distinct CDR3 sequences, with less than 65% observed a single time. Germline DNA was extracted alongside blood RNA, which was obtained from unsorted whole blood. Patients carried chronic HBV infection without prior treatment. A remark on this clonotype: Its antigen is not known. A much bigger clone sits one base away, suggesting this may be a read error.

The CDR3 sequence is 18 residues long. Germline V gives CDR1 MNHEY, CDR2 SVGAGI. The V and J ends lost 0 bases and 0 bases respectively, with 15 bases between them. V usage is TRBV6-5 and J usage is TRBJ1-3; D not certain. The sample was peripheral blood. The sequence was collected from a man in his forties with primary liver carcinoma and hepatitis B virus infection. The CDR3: CASSYSRIIDHSGNTIYF. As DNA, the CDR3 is TGTGCCAGCAGTTACTCCCGAATTATAGACCACTCTGGAAACACCATATATTTT.